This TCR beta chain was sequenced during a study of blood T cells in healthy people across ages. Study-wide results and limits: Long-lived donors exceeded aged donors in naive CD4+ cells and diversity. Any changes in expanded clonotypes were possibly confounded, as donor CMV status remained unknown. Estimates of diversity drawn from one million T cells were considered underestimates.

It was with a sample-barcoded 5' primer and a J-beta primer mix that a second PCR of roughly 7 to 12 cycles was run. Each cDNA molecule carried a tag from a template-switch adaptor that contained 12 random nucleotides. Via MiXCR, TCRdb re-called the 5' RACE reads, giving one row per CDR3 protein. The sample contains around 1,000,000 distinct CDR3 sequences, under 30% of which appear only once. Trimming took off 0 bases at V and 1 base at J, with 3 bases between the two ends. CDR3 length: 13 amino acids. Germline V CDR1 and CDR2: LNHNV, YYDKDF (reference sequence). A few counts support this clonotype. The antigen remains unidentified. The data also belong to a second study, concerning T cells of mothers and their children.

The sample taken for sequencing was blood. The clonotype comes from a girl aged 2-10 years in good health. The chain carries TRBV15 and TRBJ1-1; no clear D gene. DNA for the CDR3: TGTGCCACCAGCAGAGAACCGAACACTGAAGCTTTCTTT. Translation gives CATSREPNTEAFF.